This T cell receptor (beta chain) derives from a study of shared clonotypes between healthy human individuals. Every subset's genomic DNA went evenly onto several immunoSEQ plates. The repertoire was sequenced with immunoSEQ multiplex PCR; TCRdb's copy has only in-frame clones and lacks some. This table holds over a million clones, around three quarters found once. Notes on the study in general: Clonotype sharing among the donors was expected to vary with sequencing depth.

Naive CD4+ cells were CD45RA-selected; the remaining cells were memory. Trimming removed 2 bases at V and 6 bases at J, with 19 bases between. This CDR3 contains 16 residues. CDR1 and CDR2 (germline): KGHSH, LQKENI. Regarding this clone: Its antigen is unknown.

V gene TRBV18 combines with J gene TRBJ1-1; D call uncertain. The sequenced sample consisted of memory CD4+ T cells from PBMCs. As for subset: CD45RA-negative fraction. The sequence was obtained from a man between 18 and 29 years old in good health. Some clones in this sample may be carry-over from other donors' samples. CDR3 sequence: CASSPRSLGLSAEAFF. The CDR3 region has the DNA TGTGCCAGCTCACCAAGGTCTCTAGGGTTGTCTGCTGAAGCTTTCTTT.